This T cell receptor (beta chain) was captured in a study of T cell repertoires in aging, cancer and after chemotherapy. TRB rearrangements spanning V, D and J were amplified using mixed TRB-A/B primers. TCRdb reprocessed the multiplex PCR reads with MiXCR, giving one entry per CDR3 protein. The sample consists of 5,300 or so distinct CDR3 sequences, approximately 45% of them appearing once. Details on this clonotype: One junction end does not reproduce the germline sequence, and a read error may be involved.

Amplification of TCR beta used genomic DNA extracted from peripheral blood. Germline V CDR1 and CDR2: LNHDA, SQIVND (reference sequence). The CDR3 extends over 14 amino acids. The J gene is TRBJ2-7, the V gene TRBV19, with D perhaps assigned TRBD1 or TRBD2 (5 bases each). Material for sequencing was blood. This TCR was recovered from a human donor with a blood cancer. CDR3 residues: CASSTGTVSWEQCF. In nucleotides, the CDR3 is TGTGCCAGTAGTACCGGGACGGTGTCTTGGGAGCAGTGCTTC.